This TCR beta chain was sequenced for a study of blood T cell repertoires in COVID-19. Whole-study context: COVID-19 samples from acute and convalescent phases originated in the United States, Italy and Spain. From T cells, B-cell-depleted T cells, or PBMCs came the material, which was cDNA or gDNA.

Original processing methods: Amplification from reference gene primers served as the basis for estimated nucleated cell counts. This table comes from immunoSEQ multiplex PCR, and its TCRdb copy is limited to in-frame clones, with some not included. The V and J calls and the clone size are those of that table, but D and trimming were determined from the DNA. Seen here are about 80,000 clones, about 78% observed once, and the top ten hold around 15%. This CDR3 is built from 17 residues. V trimming: 2 bases; J trimming: 4 bases; junction bases outside the gene matches: 7. CDR1 MGHRA and CDR2 YSYEKL come from the germline V gene. This clone was observed at least ten times.

This clonotype was sampled from a human donor in a cohort sampled during active COVID-19. V and J are TRBV4-1 and TRBJ2-2; 10 nucleotides match TRBD2. The sequenced sample consisted of peripheral blood. Here the CDR3 DNA reads TGCGCCAGCAGCCAACGCCCGGCTAGCGGGGGCACCGGGGAGCTGTTTTTT. Protein: CASSQRPASGGTGELFF.